The source of this TCR beta chain is a study of post-analysis software for immune sequencing data. This clonotype was observed many times. The antigen is not known. Unique molecular identifiers were carried by the TCR beta cDNA libraries. TCRdb used MiXCR to reprocess the PCR reads, holding one entry per CDR3 protein. This table holds roughly 540,000 distinct CDR3 sequences, 30% to 40% found once. Points from the study as a whole: When patients were compared with controls, four or five TRBV segments were more frequent, TRBV5-6, TRBV5-1 and TRBV20-1 among them.

The germline gives CDR1 MNHEY, CDR2 SVGAGI. There are 14 residues in the CDR3. The V gene end was trimmed by 0 bases and the J gene end by 5 bases; junction bases not matched to a gene: 2. The J gene is TRBJ1-2, the V gene TRBV6-5; 8 bases line up with TRBD1. The TCR was taken from a girl aged 2 to 17 with multiple sclerosis. The sequenced material came from blood. The CDR3 spells CASSYSTGDYGYTF. The DNA for the CDR3 is TGTGCCAGCAGTTACTCGACAGGGGATTATGGCTACACCTTC.